The clone carrying this TCR beta chain was observed a handful of times. Its antigen is currently unknown. Only in-frame clones appear in the TCRdb table, and some are missing; sequencing was by immunoSEQ multiplex PCR. The sample has some 200,000 clones; over 55% are singletons. Trimming at V came to 3 bases and at J to 0 bases, leaving 7 bases not matched to a gene. This CDR3 is built from 16 residues. Germline V gives CDR1 SGHVS, CDR2 FQNEAQ. These data are taken from a study of cytotoxic CD8 clonotypes in ibrutinib-treated CLL. Study-wide results and limits: At ibrutinib response, clonality increased, and at progression it declined back toward baseline. With treatment, public clonotypes, which were uncommon, either contracted or remained stable. Clonality at baseline surpassed age-matched healthy donors and tracked circulating CD8+ T-cell counts.

Sequencing was performed on PBMCs, taken after 24 months of ibrutinib treatment. The rearrangement joins TRBV7-8 to TRBJ1-2, with 7 bases identical to TRBD1. The clonotype was recovered from a human donor with chronic lymphocytic leukemia. DNA for the CDR3: TGTGCCAGCAGCTTCAGAGACAGGGACACTAACTATGGCTACACCTTC. Amino acid sequence: CASSFRDRDTNYGYTF.